Given below is one T cell receptor beta chain in context. The antigen is not known. Only in-frame clones appear in the TCRdb table, and some are missing; sequencing was by immunoSEQ multiplex PCR. The repertoire holds about 160,000 clones, about 86% seen once, with more than 2% in the top ten. The data derive from a study of cytomegalovirus exposure and HLA in healthy donors. This CDR3 spans 14 amino acids. Germline V gene sequence: CDR1 MNHEY, CDR2 SMNVEV (reference sequence). Trimming at V came to 5 bases and at J to 4 bases, leaving 5 bases not matched to a gene. General study results and limits: Reports described diagnosis of cytomegalovirus status by the classifier as highly specific and sensitive. The study designated roughly 160 TCR beta chains cytomegalovirus-associated.

The chain couples TRBV27 to TRBJ2-1, with 7 bases aligning to TRBD2. Input material: PBMCs. The origin of this receptor is a woman aged 18-29 years in good health and CMV-seronegative. CDR3 sequence reads: CASSPSGIYNEQFF. In DNA form, the CDR3 reads TGTGCCAGCAGTCCAAGCGGGATATACAATGAGCAGTTCTTC.